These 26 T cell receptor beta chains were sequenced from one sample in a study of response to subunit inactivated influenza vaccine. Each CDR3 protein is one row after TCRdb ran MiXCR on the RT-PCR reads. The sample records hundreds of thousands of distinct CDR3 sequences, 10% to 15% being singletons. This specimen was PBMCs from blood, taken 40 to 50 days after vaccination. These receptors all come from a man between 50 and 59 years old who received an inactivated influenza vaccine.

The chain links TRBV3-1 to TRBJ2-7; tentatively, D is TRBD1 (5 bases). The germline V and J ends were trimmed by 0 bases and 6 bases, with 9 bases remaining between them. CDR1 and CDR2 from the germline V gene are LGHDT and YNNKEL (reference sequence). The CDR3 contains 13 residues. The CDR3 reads CASSQDARGEQYF. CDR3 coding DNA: TGTGCCAGCAGCCAAGATGCAAGGGGCGAGCAGTACTTC.

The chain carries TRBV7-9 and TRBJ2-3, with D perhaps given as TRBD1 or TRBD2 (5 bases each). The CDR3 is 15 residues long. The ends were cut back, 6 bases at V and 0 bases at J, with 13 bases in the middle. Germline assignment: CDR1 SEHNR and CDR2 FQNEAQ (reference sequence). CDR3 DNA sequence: TGTGCCAGCAGGCCTGGGGGTGGAAGCACAGATACGCAGTATTTT. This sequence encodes CASRPGGGSTDTQYF.

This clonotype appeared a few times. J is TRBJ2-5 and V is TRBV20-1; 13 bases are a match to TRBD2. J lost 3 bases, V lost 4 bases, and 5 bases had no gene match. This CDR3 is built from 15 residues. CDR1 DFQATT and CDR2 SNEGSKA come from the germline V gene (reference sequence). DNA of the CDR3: TGCAGTGCTATGGGACTAGCGGGGCGGGAAGAGACCCAGTACTTC. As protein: CSAMGLAGREETQYF.

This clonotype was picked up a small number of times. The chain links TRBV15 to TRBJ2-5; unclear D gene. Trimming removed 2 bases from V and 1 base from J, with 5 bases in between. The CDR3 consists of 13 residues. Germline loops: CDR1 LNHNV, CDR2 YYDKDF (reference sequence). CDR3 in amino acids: CATSRQPQETQYF. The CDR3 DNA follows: TGTGCCACCAGCAGACAGCCCCAAGAGACCCAGTACTTC.

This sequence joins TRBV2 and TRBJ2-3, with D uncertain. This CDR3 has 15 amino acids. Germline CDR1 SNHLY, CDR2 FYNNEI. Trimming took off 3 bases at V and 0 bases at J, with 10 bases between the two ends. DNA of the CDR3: TGTGCCAGCAGTGAGCAACGCGGCAGCACAGATACGCAGTATTTT. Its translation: CASSEQRGSTDTQYF.

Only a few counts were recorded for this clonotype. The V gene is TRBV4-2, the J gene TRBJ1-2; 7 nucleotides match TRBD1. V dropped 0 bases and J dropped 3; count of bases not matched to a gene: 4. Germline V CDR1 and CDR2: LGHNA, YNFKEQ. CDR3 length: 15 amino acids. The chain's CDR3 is CASSQEGQEDYGYTF. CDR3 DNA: TGTGCCAGCAGCCAAGAAGGACAGGAGGACTATGGCTACACCTTC.

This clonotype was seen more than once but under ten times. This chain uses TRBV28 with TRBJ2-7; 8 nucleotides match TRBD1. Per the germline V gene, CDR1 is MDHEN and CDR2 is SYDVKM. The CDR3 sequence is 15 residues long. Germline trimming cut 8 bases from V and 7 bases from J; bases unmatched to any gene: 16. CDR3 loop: CASLKSGTGRREQYF. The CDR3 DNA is TGTGCCAGCTTAAAATCCGGGACAGGCCGGCGAGAGCAGTACTTC.

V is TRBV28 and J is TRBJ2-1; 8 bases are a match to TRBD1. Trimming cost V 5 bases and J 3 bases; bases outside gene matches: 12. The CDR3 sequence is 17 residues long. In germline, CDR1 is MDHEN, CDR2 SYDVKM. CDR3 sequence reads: CASSPLGSGQGYNEQFF. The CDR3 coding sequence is TGTGCCAGCAGTCCCCTCGGGTCCGGACAGGGCTACAATGAGCAGTTCTTC.

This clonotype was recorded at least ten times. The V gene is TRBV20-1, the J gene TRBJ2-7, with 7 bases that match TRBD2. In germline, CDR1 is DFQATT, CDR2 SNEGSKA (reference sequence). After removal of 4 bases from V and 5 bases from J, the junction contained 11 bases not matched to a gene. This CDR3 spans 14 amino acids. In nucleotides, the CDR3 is TGCAGTGCTATCTTTCCAGCGGGAAGGCACGAGCAGTACTTC. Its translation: CSAIFPAGRHEQYF.

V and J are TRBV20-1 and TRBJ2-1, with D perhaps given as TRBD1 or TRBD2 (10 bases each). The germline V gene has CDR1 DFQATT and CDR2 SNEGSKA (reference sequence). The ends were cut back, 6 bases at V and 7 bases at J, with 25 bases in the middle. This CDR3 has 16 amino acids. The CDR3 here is CSAEEIAGGQGNEQFF. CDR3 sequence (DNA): TGCAGTGCCGAGGAAATAGCGGGGGGACAGGGGAATGAGCAGTTCTTC.

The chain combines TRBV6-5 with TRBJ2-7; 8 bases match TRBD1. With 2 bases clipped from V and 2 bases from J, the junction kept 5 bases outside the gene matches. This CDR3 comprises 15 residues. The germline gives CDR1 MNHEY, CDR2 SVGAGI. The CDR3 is CASSYVQGATYEQYF. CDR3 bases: TGTGCCAGCAGTTACGTCCAGGGGGCGACCTACGAGCAGTACTTC.

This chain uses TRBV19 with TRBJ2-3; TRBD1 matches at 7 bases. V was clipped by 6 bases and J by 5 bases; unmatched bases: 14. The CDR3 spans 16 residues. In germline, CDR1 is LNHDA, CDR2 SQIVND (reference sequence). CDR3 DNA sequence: TGTGCCAGTAGCTCCAGAGACAGGGCCCGAGGAGATACGCAGTATTTT. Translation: CASSSRDRARGDTQYF.

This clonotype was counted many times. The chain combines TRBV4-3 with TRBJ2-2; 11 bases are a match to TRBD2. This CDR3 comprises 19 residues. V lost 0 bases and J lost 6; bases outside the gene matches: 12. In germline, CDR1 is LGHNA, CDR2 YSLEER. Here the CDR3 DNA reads TGCGCCAGCAGCCAAGACCTCCTAGCGGGGGGCCCTAGGTCCGGGGAGCTGTTTTTT. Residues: CASSQDLLAGGPRSGELFF.

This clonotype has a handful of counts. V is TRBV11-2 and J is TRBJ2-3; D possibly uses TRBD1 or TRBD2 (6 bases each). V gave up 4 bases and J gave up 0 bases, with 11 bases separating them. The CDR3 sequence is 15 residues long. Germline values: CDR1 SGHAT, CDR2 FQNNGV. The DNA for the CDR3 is TGTGCCAGCAGCTCCCCGGGGGCTAGCACAGATACGCAGTATTTT. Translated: CASSSPGASTDTQYF. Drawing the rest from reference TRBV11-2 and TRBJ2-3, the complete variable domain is EAGVAQSPRYKIIEKRQSVAFWCNPISGHATLYWYQQILGQGPKLLIQFQNNGVVDDSQLPKDRFSAERLKGVDSTLKIQPAKLEDSAVYLCASSSPGASTDTQYFGPGTRLTVL.

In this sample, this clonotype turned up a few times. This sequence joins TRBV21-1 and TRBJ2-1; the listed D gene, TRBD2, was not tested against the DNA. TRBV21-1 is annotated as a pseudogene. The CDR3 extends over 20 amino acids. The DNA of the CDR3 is TGTGCCAGCAGCAATAGAACGGCTAGCGGGAGGCTAAGCTCCTACAATGAGCAGTTCTTC. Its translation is CASSNRTASGRLSSYNEQFF.

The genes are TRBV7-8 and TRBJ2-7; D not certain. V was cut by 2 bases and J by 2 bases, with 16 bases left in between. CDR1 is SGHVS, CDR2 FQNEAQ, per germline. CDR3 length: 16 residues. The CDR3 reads CASSLRSRPTPYEQYF. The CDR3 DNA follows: TGTGCCAGCAGCTTAAGAAGCCGGCCCACTCCCTACGAGCAGTACTTC.

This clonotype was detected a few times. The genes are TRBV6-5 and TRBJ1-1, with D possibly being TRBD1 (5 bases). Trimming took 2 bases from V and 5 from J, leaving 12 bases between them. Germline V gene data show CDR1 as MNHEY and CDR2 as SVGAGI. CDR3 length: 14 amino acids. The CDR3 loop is CASSYQGVGTEAFF. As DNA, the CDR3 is TGTGCCAGCAGTTACCAGGGTGTGGGGACTGAAGCTTTCTTT.

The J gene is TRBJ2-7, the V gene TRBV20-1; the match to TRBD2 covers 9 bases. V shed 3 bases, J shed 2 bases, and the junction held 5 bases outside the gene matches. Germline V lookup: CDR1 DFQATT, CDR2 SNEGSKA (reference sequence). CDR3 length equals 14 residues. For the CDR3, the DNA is TGCAGTGCTAGCCCCAGCGGGAGGACCTACGAGCAGTACTTC. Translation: CSASPSGRTYEQYF.

CDR3 coding DNA: TGTGCCAGCAGCCCTGGACAGGGGATGGATGAGCAGTTCTTC. It translates to CASSPGQGMDEQFF. The V gene is TRBV9, the J gene TRBJ2-1; 9 positions match TRBD1. Germline trimming cut 4 bases from V and 8 bases from J; bases unmatched to any gene: 7. The germline V gene encodes CDR1 SGDLS and CDR2 YYNGEE. This CDR3 spans 14 amino acids. Based on the CDR3 plus reference TRBV9 and TRBJ2-1, the full variable domain is DSGVTQTPKHLITATGQRVTLRCSPRSGDLSVYWYQQSLDQGLQFLIQYYNGEERAKGNILERFSAQQFPDLHSELNLSSLELGDSALYFCASSPGQGMDEQFFGPGTRLTVL.

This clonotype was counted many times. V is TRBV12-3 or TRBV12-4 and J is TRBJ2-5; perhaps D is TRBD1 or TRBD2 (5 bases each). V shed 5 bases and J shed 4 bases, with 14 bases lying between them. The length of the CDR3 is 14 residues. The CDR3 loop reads CASSPGRSLETQYF. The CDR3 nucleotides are TGTGCCAGCAGTCCGGGACGGTCGTTAGAGACCCAGTACTTC.

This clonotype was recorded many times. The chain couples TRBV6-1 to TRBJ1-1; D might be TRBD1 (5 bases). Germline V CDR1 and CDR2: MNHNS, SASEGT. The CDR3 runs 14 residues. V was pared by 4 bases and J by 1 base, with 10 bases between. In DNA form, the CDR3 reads TGTGCCAGCAGTGTGCGGGGGAAGAACACTGAAGCTTTCTTT. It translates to CASSVRGKNTEAFF.

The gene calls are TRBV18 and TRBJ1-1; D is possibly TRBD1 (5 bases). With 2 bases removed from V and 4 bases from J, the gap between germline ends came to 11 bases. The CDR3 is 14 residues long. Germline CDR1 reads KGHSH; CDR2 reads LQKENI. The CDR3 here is CASSPSRGSTEAFF. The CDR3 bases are TGTGCCAGCTCACCATCGAGGGGAAGCACTGAAGCTTTCTTT.

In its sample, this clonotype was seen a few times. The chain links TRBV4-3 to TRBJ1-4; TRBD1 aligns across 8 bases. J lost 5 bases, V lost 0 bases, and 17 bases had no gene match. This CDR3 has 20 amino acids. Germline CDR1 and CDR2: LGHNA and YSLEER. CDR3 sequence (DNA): TGCGCCAGCAGCCAAGATGCGCAGGGGGCCCTCTGGGTTAGCAATGAAAAACTGTTTTTT. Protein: CASSQDAQGALWVSNEKLFF.

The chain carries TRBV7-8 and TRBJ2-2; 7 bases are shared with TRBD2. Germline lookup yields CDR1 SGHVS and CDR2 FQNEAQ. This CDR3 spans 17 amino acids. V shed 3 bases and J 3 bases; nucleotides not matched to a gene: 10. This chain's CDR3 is CASSFVGGSVDTGELFF. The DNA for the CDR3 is TGTGCCAGCAGCTTTGTCGGCGGGAGCGTCGACACCGGGGAGCTGTTTTTT.

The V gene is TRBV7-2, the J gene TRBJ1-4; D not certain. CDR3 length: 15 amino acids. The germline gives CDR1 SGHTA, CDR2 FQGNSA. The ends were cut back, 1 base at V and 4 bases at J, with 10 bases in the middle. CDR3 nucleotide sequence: TGTGCCAGCAGCTTAGGGGCACAGATTAATGAAAAACTGTTTTTT. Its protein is CASSLGAQINEKLFF.

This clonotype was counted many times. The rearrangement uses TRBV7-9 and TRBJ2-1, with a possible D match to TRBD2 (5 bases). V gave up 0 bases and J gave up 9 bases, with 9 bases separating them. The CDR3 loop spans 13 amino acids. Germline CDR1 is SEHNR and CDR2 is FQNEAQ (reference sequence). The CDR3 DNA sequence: TGTGCCAGCAGCTTAGCCCTAGCTACTGAGCAGTTCTTC. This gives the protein CASSLALATEQFF.